What follows are 6 T cell receptor beta chains derived from one specimen sequenced in a study of OX40 agonist ivuxolimab in advanced cancers. Produced via immunoSEQ multiplex PCR; TCRdb's table is partial and in-frame only. The sample gives 52,000 or so clones, roughly 92% of which show up once; around 19% is in the top ten. This specimen consisted of CD4+ or CD8+ T cells sorted from blood, obtained in a trial of the OX40 agonist ivuxolimab. The receptors were sampled from an adult with an advanced solid tumor such as melanoma, head and neck, liver or kidney cancer.

This rearrangement joins TRBV4-3 to TRBJ2-5; no clear D gene. Germline-derived CDR1 and CDR2 are LGHNA and YSLEER. The V and J ends lost 0 bases and 5 bases respectively, with 7 bases between them. CDR3 length: 13 residues. CDR3: CASSQDRAETQYF. As DNA, the CDR3 is TGCGCCAGCAGCCAAGATAGAGCGGAGACCCAGTACTTC.

The rearrangement uses TRBV6-5 and TRBJ1-1; D unresolved. The germline gives CDR1 MNHEY, CDR2 SVGAGI. The CDR3 is 15 residues long. Deletions cut 0 bases from V and 1 base from J, with 9 bases between. In DNA, the CDR3 is TGTGCCAGCAGTTACTCGCAGGCCCCGAACACTGAAGCTTTCTTT. Its protein product is CASSYSQAPNTEAFF.

V gene TRBV13 combines with J gene TRBJ1-1, with 7 bases lining up with TRBD1. Unmatched junction bases numbered 4, after V lost 6 bases and J lost 0 bases. Per the germline V gene, CDR1 is PRHDT and CDR2 is FYEKMQ (reference sequence). The CDR3 covers 14 residues. CDR3 DNA sequence: TGTGCCAGCAGTTCCGGGACAGTGAACACTGAAGCTTTCTTT. This sequence encodes CASSSGTVNTEAFF. Variable domain in full (rest from reference TRBV13 and TRBJ1-1): AAGVIQSPRHLIKEKRETATLKCYPIPRHDTVYWYQQGPGQDPQFLISFYEKMQSDKGSIPDRFSAQQFSDYHSELNMSSLELGDSALYFCASSSGTVNTEAFFGQGTRLTVV.

The chain uses TRBV2 and TRBJ2-7; 12 positions agree with TRBD1. This CDR3 has 14 amino acids. The trim removed 6 bases at V and 3 bases at J, leaving 3 bases unmatched. CDR1 and CDR2 (germline): SNHLY, FYNNEI. The CDR3 nucleotides read TGTGCCAGCAGGGGACAGGGGGCCATCTACGAGCAGTACTTC. Translation: CASRGQGAIYEQYF.

The rearrangement uses TRBV6-5 and TRBJ1-2; 9 nucleotides line up with TRBD1. CDR3 length equals 15 residues. Germline V gives CDR1 MNHEY, CDR2 SVGAGI. V lost 0 bases and J lost 8; bases outside the gene matches: 7. The CDR3 is CASSYSIAGTGGYTF. In nucleotides, the CDR3 is TGTGCCAGCAGTTACTCGATTGCAGGGACAGGGGGCTACACCTTC.

The J gene is TRBJ2-5, the V gene TRBV28, with D possibly being TRBD1 (6 bases). Germline V gene lookup returns CDR1 MDHEN and CDR2 SYDVKM. The CDR3 has 18 amino acids. V was cut by 3 bases and J by 4 bases, with 24 bases left in between. CDR3 coding DNA: TGTGCCAGCAGTTTGGGGGCAGGTTATGGGGACCTGGGAGAGACCCAGTACTTC. Amino acids: CASSLGAGYGDLGETQYF. Complete variable domain (other parts from reference TRBV28 and TRBJ2-5): DVKVTQSSRYLVKRTGEKVFLECVQDMDHENMFWYRQDPGLGLRLIYFSYDVKMKEKGDIPEGYSVSREKKERFSLILESASTNQTSMYLCASSLGAGYGDLGETQYFGPGTRLLVL.